This entry lists 9 T cell receptor beta chains sequenced from one sample in a study of blood T cell repertoires in COVID-19. The assay was immunoSEQ multiplex PCR, and TCRdb's table has in-frame clones only and misses some. The repertoire includes some 240,000 clones, about four fifths of them detected once, and 6% to 8% sits in the top ten. Input material: peripheral blood. The receptors come from a woman older than 75 with COVID-19, enrolled during active disease.

In this sample, this clone turned up once. V is TRBV10-3 and J is TRBJ2-3, with D possibly matching TRBD2 (6 bases). Per the germline V gene, CDR1 is ENHRY and CDR2 is SYGVKD. Trimming stripped 10 bases from V and 2 bases from J, with 13 bases between. The CDR3 has 13 amino acids. The CDR3 loop is CASNSGLTDTQYF. CDR3 in DNA: TGTGCCAGCAATAGCGGCCTCACAGATACGCAGTATTTT.

The V and J genes are TRBV4-1 and TRBJ1-1, with 10 bases identical to TRBD1. V shed 4 bases and J 3 bases; nucleotides not matched to a gene: 8. From germline, CDR1 is MGHRA and CDR2 YSYEKL. The CDR3 length is 16 residues. CDR3 residues: CASSRDRGRRDTEAFF. For the CDR3, the DNA is TGCGCCAGCAGCCGAGACAGGGGGCGAAGGGACACTGAAGCTTTCTTT.

This clone appeared a few times. The V call is TRBV10-1, the J call TRBJ1-1; perhaps TRBD1 as D (6 bases). V was shortened by 4 bases and J by 3 bases, with 15 bases between the two germline ends. The germline V gene encodes CDR1 WNHNN and CDR2 SYGVQD (reference sequence). This CDR3 contains 15 residues. This CDR3 is CASSATPKGDTEAFF. CDR3 sequence (DNA): TGCGCCAGCAGTGCGACACCGAAGGGGGACACTGAAGCTTTCTTT.

The chain combines TRBV3-1 (or the pseudogene TRBV3-2) with TRBJ1-2; D is unclear. Trimming pared 1 base from V and 8 bases from J, leaving 14 bases between. CDR1 LGHDT and CDR2 YNNKEL come from the germline V gene (reference sequence). CDR3 size: 14 residues. The CDR3 bases are TGTGCCAGCAGCCAAGTAGACGTCCGGGGAGGCTACACCTTC. Protein: CASSQVDVRGGYTF.

This sequence joins TRBV5-1 and TRBJ2-5; 12 bases match TRBD2. This CDR3 contains 17 residues. Germline V CDR1 and CDR2: SGHRS, YFSETQ. Unmatched junction bases numbered 7, after V lost 0 bases and J lost 4 bases. CDR3 in amino acids: CASSLDPLAGGRETQYF. The CDR3 coding sequence is TGCGCCAGCAGCTTGGACCCTCTAGCGGGAGGGCGAGAGACCCAGTACTTC.

The CDR3 sequence is CASSQRQVSGSTEAFF. The CDR3 DNA follows: TGTGCCAGCAGCCAAAGGCAGGTATCGGGATCCACTGAAGCTTTCTTT. This sequence joins TRBV3-1 (or the pseudogene TRBV3-2) and TRBJ1-1; D is unclear. Germline V gene data show CDR1 as LGHDT and CDR2 as YNNKEL (reference sequence). V lost 2 bases and J lost 4, with 17 bases in between. CDR3 size: 16 residues.

The gene calls are TRBV6-5 and TRBJ1-4, with D perhaps TRBD1 (5 bases). CDR1 and CDR2 from the germline V gene are MNHEY and SVGAGI. With 7 bases removed from V and 3 bases from J, the gap between germline ends came to 12 bases. CDR3 length: 14 residues. The CDR3 loop is CASMKGGANEKLFF. The DNA for the CDR3 is TGTGCCAGCATGAAGGGAGGGGCTAATGAAAAACTGTTTTTT.

The V call is TRBV19, the J call TRBJ2-7; no definite D call. V was trimmed by 6 bases and J by 7 bases, leaving 10 bases between them. Germline V gives CDR1 LNHDA, CDR2 SQIVND (reference sequence). This CDR3 region has 11 residues. CDR3 amino acids: CASRSAKEQYF. The DNA for the CDR3 is TGTGCCAGTAGGAGCGCAAAGGAGCAGTACTTC.

This chain joins TRBV18 and TRBJ1-4, with TRBD1 identical over 7 bases. This CDR3 is built from 15 residues. V was clipped by 6 bases and J by 1 base; unmatched bases: 5. CDR1 is KGHSH, CDR2 LQKENI, per germline. CDR3: CASSPGTETNEKLFF. The CDR3 region has the DNA TGTGCCAGCTCCCCCGGGACAGAAACTAATGAAAAACTGTTTTTT. Looking up the rest from reference TRBV18 and TRBJ1-4 gives the full variable domain: NAGVMQNPRHLVRRRGQEARLRCSPMKGHSHVYWYRQLPEEGLKFMVYLQKENIIDESGMPKERFSAEFPKEGPSILRIQQVVRGDSAAYFCASSPGTETNEKLFFGSGTQLSVL.